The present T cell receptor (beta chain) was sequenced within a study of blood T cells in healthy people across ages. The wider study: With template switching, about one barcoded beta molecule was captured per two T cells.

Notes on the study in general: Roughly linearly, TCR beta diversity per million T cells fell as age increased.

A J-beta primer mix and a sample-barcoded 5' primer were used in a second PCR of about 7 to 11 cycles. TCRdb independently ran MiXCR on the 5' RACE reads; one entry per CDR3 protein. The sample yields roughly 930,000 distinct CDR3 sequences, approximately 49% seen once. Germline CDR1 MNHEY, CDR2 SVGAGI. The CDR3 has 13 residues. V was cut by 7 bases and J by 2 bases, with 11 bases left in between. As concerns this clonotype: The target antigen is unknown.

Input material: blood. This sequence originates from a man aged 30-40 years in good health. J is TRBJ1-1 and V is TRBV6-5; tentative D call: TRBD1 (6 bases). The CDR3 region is CASTRGRNTEAFF. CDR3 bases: TGTGCCAGCACCCGGGGGCGCAACACTGAAGCTTTCTTT.